This T cell receptor (beta chain) was identified in a study of blood T cell repertoires in COVID-19. On the study more broadly: Whether acute or convalescent, the COVID-19 samples came from the United States, Italy and Spain. Nucleic acid was either cDNA or gDNA, and it came from T cells, B-cell-depleted T cells, or PBMCs.

Germline CDR1 GTSNPN, CDR2 SVGIG (reference sequence). Deletions cut 5 bases from V and 2 bases from J, with 13 bases between. The length of the CDR3 is 14 residues. Authors' analysis steps: For nucleated cells, counts were estimated from reference gene primer amplification. Assay: immunoSEQ multiplex PCR; the TCRdb copy retains only in-frame clones and omits some. The DNA gave D and trimming, while V, J and clone size come from that table. The sample carries some 370,000 clones, around 89% recorded once. Sequencing was carried out using peripheral blood. The rearrangement joins TRBV30 to TRBJ1-3, with a weak D call TRBD1 (5 bases). The receptor comes from a man aged 40-55 years with acute or convalescent COVID-19. The CDR3 DNA reads as TGTGCCTGGGAAGACAGTATTACTGGAAACACCATATATTTT. Protein sequence: CAWEDSITGNTIYF.